This TCR beta chain originates from a study of CD8 T cells in ankylosing spondylitis. This CDR3 is 15 amino acids long. Per the germline V gene, CDR1 is LGHNA and CDR2 is YSLEER. V lost 0 bases to trimming and J lost 0 bases, with 6 bases between them. Findings of the study overall: It was reported that disease-linked clones were significantly enriched in matched ankylosing spondylitis synovial fluid. Seemingly distinctive of ankylosing spondylitis blood was a TCR beta motif formed by eight highly homologous variants. Reactive arthritis synovial fluid and blood were previously reported to contain some motif variants.

In its sample, this clonotype was seen many times. The antigen is undetermined. Quantitative 5'-RACE with molecular barcodes produced the TCR beta libraries. MiXCR, run by TCRdb on the 5' RACE reads, gives a single entry per CDR3 protein. The table shows 130,000 or so distinct CDR3 sequences, with over 6% occurring only once. The genes are TRBV4-3 and TRBJ2-1; D uncertain. The TCR sequence derives from a male donor with ankylosing spondylitis or in good health (not recorded which). Sequenced input: blood, either unsorted or a sorted T cell fraction (not recorded which). The CDR3, as DNA: TGCGCCAGCAGCCAAGAAAGCAACTCCTACAATGAGCAGTTCTTC. Encoded protein: CASSQESNSYNEQFF.